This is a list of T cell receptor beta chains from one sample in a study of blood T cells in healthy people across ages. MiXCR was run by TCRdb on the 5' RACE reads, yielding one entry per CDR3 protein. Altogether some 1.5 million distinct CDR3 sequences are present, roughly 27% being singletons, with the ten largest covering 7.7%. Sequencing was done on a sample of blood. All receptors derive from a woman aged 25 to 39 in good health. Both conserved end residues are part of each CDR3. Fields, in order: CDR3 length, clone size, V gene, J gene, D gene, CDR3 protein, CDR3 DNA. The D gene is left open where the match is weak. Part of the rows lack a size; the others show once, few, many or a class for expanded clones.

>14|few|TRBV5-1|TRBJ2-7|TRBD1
CASSLEGQDNEQYF
TGCGCCAGCAGCTTGGAGGGACAGGACAATGAGCAGTACTTC
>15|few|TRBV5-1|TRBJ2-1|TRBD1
CASSPTDRNYNEQFF
TGCGCCAGCAGTCCCACGGACAGGAACTACAATGAGCAGTTCTTC
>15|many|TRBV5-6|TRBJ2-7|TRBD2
CASSEASGSKYEQYF
TGTGCCAGCAGCGAAGCGAGCGGGAGTAAATACGAGCAGTACTTC
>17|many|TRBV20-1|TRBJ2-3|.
CSVQSAGRRASTDTQYF
TGCAGTGTTCAATCGGCGGGTCGCCGTGCTAGCACAGATACGCAGTATTTT
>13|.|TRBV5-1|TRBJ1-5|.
CASSLGGGEPQHF
TGCGCCAGCAGCTTAGGAGGGGGTGAGCCCCAGCATTTT
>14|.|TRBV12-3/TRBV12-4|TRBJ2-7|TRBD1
CASSSGTGWCEQYF
TGTGCCAGCAGTTCTGGGACAGGGTGGTGCGAGCAGTACTTC
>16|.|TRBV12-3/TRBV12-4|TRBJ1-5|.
CASISGRGVRDQPQHF
TGTGCCAGCATCTCGGGCAGGGGAGTTCGGGATCAGCCCCAGCATTTT
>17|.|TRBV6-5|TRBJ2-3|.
CASSYSRLPLSTDTQYF
TGTGCCAGCAGTTACTCGAGGCTACCCCTTAGCACAGATACGCAGTATTTT
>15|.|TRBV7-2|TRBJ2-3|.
CASSPWGPTTDTQYF
TGTGCCAGCAGCCCCTGGGGCCCCACCACAGATACGCAGTATTTT
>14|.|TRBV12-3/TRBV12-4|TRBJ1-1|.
CATGLQGVNTEAFF
TGTGCCACAGGACTACAGGGCGTAAACACTGAAGCTTTCTTT
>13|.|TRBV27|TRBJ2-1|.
CASSPRATYEQFF
TGTGCCAGCAGTCCCCGGGCCACATACGAGCAGTTCTTC